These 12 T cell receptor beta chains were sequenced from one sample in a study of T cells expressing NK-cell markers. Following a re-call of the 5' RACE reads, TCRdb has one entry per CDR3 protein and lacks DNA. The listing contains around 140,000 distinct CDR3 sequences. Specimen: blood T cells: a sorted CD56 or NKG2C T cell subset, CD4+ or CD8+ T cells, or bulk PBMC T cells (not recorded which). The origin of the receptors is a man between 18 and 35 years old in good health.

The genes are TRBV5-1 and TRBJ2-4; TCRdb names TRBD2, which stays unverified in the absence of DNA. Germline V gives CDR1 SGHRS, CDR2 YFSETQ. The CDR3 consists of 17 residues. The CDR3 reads CASSYTHLEVDKNIQYF.

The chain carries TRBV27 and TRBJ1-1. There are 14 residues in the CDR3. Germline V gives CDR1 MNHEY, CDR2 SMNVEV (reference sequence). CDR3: CASSSEEGNTEAFF.

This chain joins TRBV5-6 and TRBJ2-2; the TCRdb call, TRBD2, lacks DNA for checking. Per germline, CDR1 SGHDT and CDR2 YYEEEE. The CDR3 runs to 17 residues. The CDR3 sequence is CASSLVLAGINTGELFF. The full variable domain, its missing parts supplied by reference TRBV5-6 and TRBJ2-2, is DAGVTQSPTHLIKTRGQQVTLRCSPKSGHDTVSWYQQALGQGPQFIFQYYEEEERQRGNFPDRFSGHQFPNYSSELNVNALLLGDSALYLCASSLVLAGINTGELFFGEGSRLTVL.

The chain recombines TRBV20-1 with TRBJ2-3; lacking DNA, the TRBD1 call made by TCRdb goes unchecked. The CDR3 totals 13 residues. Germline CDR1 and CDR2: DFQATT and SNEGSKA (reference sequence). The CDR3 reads CSARSPGEDTQYF.

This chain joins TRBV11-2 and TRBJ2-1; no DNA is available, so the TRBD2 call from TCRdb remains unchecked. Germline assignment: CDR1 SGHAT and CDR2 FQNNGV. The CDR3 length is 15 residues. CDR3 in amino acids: CASSLEAGTSNEQFF.

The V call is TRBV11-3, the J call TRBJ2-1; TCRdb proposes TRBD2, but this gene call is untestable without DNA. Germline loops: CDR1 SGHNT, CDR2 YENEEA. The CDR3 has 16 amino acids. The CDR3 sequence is CASSLASGSLWNEQFF.

The CDR3 protein is CATSRDRGPSYGYTF. V usage is TRBV15 and J usage is TRBJ1-2; TCRdb returns TRBD1, unconfirmable since there is no DNA. The CDR3 spans 15 residues. CDR1 LNHNV and CDR2 YYDKDF come from the germline V gene (reference sequence). The full variable domain, completed using reference TRBV15 and TRBJ1-2, is DAMVIQNPRYQVTQFGKPVTLSCSQTLNHNVMYWYQQKSSQAPKLLFHYYDKDFNNEADTPDNFQSRRPNTSFCFLDIRSPGLGDTAMYLCATSRDRGPSYGYTFGSGTRLTVV.

CDR3 protein: CATSEYGQGGNQPQHF. This rearrangement joins TRBV24-1 to TRBJ1-5; without DNA, the TCRdb call of TRBD1 cannot be checked. Per the germline V gene, CDR1 is KGHDR and CDR2 is SFDVKD. This CDR3 is built from 16 residues.

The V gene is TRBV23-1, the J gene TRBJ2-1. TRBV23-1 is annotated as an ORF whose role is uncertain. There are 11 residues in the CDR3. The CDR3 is CASSQDGEQFF.

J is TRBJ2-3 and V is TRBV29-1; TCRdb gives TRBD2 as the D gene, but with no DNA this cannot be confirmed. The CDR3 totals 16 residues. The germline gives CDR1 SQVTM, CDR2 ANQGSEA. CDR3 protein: CSVEGGLAGATDTQYF.

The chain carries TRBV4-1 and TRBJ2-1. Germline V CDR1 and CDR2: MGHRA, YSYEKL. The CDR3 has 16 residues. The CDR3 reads CASSQNIGVSLNEQFF.

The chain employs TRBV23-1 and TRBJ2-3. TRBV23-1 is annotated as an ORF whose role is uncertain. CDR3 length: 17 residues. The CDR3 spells CASSHLRSATSTDTQYF.